Presented here are 21 T cell receptor beta chains from one specimen sequenced in a study of blood T cells in healthy people across ages. PCR was performed a second time for about 7 to 12 cycles using a sample-barcoded 5' primer and a J-beta primer mix. TCRdb passed the 5' RACE reads through MiXCR, listing each CDR3 protein once. This sample has hundreds of thousands of distinct CDR3 sequences, with 40% to 50% found just once. Input material: blood. The receptor set was obtained from a man between 60 and 75 years old in good health.

The genes are TRBV20-1 and TRBJ2-5; D possibly corresponds to TRBD2 (5 bases). Near its end, the DNA agrees better with TRBJ2-7, so the J call may be wrong. The CDR3 runs to 12 residues. Germline V lookup: CDR1 DFQATT, CDR2 SNEGSKA (reference sequence). CDR3 loop: CSASKGLYEQYF. The CDR3 DNA is TGCAGTGCTAGTAAAGGACTCTACGAGCAGTACTTC.

The genes are TRBV6-2 or TRBV6-3 and TRBJ2-7, with TRBD1 matching 9 bases. Germline CDR1 MNHEY, CDR2 SVGEGT. Trimming cost V 6 bases and J 0 bases; bases outside gene matches: 15. There are 18 residues in the CDR3. CDR3 residues: CASRDSRDRDSDSYEQYF. Here the CDR3 DNA reads TGTGCCAGCAGAGACTCCCGGGACAGGGACTCGGACTCCTACGAGCAGTACTTC.

This clonotype has a handful of counts. V is TRBV27 and J is TRBJ2-5, with 10 nucleotides matching TRBD2. CDR1 MNHEY and CDR2 SMNVEV come from the germline V gene (reference sequence). The CDR3 extends over 13 amino acids. J gave up 7 bases and V 5 bases, and 4 bases lay outside the gene matches. CDR3 sequence reads: CASSQGLAWTQYF. CDR3 DNA sequence: TGTGCCAGCAGTCAGGGACTAGCGTGGACCCAGTACTTC.

The V and J genes are TRBV6-2 or TRBV6-3 and TRBJ2-4; 14 nucleotides line up with TRBD2. CDR1 and CDR2 from the germline V gene are MNHEY and SVGEGT. V gave up 6 bases and J gave up 6 bases; unmatched junction bases: 7. The CDR3 is 16 residues long. CDR3 residues: CASRRLAGGHGNIQYF. The CDR3 DNA sequence: TGTGCCAGCAGACGACTAGCGGGGGGGCATGGAAACATTCAGTACTTC.

This chain links TRBV7-2 with TRBJ1-2, with 9 bases matching TRBD1. The trim removed 4 bases at V and 4 bases at J, leaving 7 bases unmatched. The length of the CDR3 is 15 residues. Germline V gene lookup returns CDR1 SGHTA and CDR2 FQGNSA. CDR3 loop: CASSSQQGALYGYTF. Written as DNA, the CDR3 is TGTGCCAGCAGCTCCCAACAGGGGGCCCTCTATGGCTACACCTTC.

This clonotype has more than one count but fewer than ten. The V gene is TRBV7-3, the J gene TRBJ2-1; tentative D call: TRBD2 (6 bases). V gave up 5 bases and J gave up 8 bases, with 16 bases separating them. This CDR3 has 14 residues. Germline V gene sequence: CDR1 SGHTA, CDR2 FQGTGA. CDR3 protein: CASSPHGTSDEQFF. CDR3 nucleotide sequence: TGTGCCAGCAGCCCCCACGGGACTTCAGATGAGCAGTTCTTC.

CDR3 protein: CASSLPRGASDEQYF. CDR3 DNA sequence: TGTGCCAGCAGCTTACCGAGGGGCGCATCGGACGAGCAGTACTTC. V usage is TRBV13 and J usage is TRBJ2-7, with D perhaps TRBD1 or TRBD2 (5 bases each). The V end lost 2 bases, the J end lost 5 bases, and 16 bases lay between the germline ends. The CDR3 totals 15 residues. Germline assignment: CDR1 PRHDT and CDR2 FYEKMQ (reference sequence).

The rearrangement links TRBV11-2 to TRBJ1-6, with D possibly TRBD1 on 6 matching bases. The CDR3 sequence is 15 residues long. Between the trimmed V and J ends, which lost 7 bases and 9 bases, there was a span of 19 bases. CDR1 and CDR2 from the germline V gene are SGHAT and FQNNGV. The CDR3 DNA follows: TGTGCCAGCACCCGCCAAAGGGGGGTGGTTTCACCCCTCCACTTT. Protein: CASTRQRGVVSPLHF.

The table lists this clonotype with a few counts. CDR3 coding DNA: TGTGCCAGCAGTGAAATTACAGGGAGCGCTTATGAAAAACTGTTTTTT. Translating gives CASSEITGSAYEKLFF. J is TRBJ1-4 and V is TRBV5-6, with D tentatively TRBD1 (6 bases). CDR1 is SGHDT and CDR2 is YYEEEE in the germline V gene. CDR3 size: 16 residues. Trimming took 5 bases from V and 6 from J, leaving 20 bases between them.

The CDR3, as DNA: TGTGCCAGCAGCTATGGACACAACTATGGCTACACCTTC. Its translation: CASSYGHNYGYTF. The rearrangement links TRBV7-2 to TRBJ1-2; a weak D match, TRBD1 (5 bases). The CDR3 has 13 residues. Germline CDR1 and CDR2: SGHTA and FQGNSA. V was trimmed by 4 bases and J by 2 bases, leaving 8 bases between them.

This clonotype came up a few times. The chain links TRBV5-1 to TRBJ2-3; 8 bases match TRBD2. The CDR3 runs to 15 residues. V trimming: 1 base; J trimming: 4 bases; junction bases outside the gene matches: 5. Germline V gene sequence: CDR1 SGHRS, CDR2 YFSETQ. This CDR3 is CASSLSGGTADTQYF. The CDR3 region has the DNA TGCGCCAGCAGCTTGTCGGGGGGGACCGCAGATACGCAGTATTTT.

This clonotype was detected a few times. The chain is built from TRBV24-1 and TRBJ2-1; 7 bases agree with TRBD2. The ends lost 4 bases at V and 0 bases at J; junction bases unmatched: 8. The CDR3 consists of 17 residues. In germline, CDR1 is KGHDR, CDR2 SFDVKD. The CDR3: CATSDPEAGFSYNEQFF. The CDR3 nucleotides read TGTGCCACCAGTGACCCAGAAGCGGGGTTCTCCTACAATGAGCAGTTCTTC.

This clonotype has only a few counts. The chain couples TRBV6-1 to TRBJ2-7; 8 bases line up with TRBD1. Germline V gene data show CDR1 as MNHNS and CDR2 as SASEGT. After removal of 6 bases from V and 0 bases from J, the junction contained 16 bases not matched to a gene. The CDR3 contains 18 residues. Written as DNA, the CDR3 is TGTGCCAGCAGCGGACAGGGCGAGTTATCCCGAAACTCCTACGAGCAGTACTTC. This translates into CASSGQGELSRNSYEQYF.

The gene calls are TRBV27 and TRBJ1-2, with unresolved D. Trimming left V 5 bases short and J 0 bases short, with 13 bases between. Germline lookup yields CDR1 MNHEY and CDR2 SMNVEV (reference sequence). The CDR3 is 15 amino acids. This CDR3 reads CASSRPPLPNYGYTF. The CDR3 bases are TGTGCCAGCAGTAGACCCCCTCTTCCTAACTATGGCTACACCTTC.

The chain carries TRBV20-1 and TRBJ1-2; a possible D gene is TRBD1 (6 bases). Looked up from germline, CDR1 is DFQATT and CDR2 is SNEGSKA (reference sequence). Trimming removed 0 bases from V and 7 bases from J, with 24 bases in between. CDR3 length: 17 amino acids. The CDR3 region is CSARDKGLGGLVRGYTF. The CDR3, as DNA: TGCAGTGCTAGAGACAAGGGTTTAGGGGGACTGGTTCGTGGCTACACCTTC.

This chain links TRBV7-9 with TRBJ2-7, with TRBD2 matching 9 bases. With V trimmed by 1 base and J by 4 bases, 2 bases remained unmatched. There are 14 residues in the CDR3. Germline V gives CDR1 SEHNR, CDR2 FQNEAQ (reference sequence). The CDR3 coding sequence is TGTGCCAGCAGCTTAGGCGGGGGGGAGTACGAGCAGTACTTC. Protein sequence: CASSLGGGEYEQYF.

This rearrangement joins TRBV7-2 to TRBJ2-1, with 8 positions matching TRBD1. CDR3 length: 16 amino acids. CDR1 is SGHTA, CDR2 FQGNSA, per germline. V lost 6 bases to trimming and J lost 0 bases; unmatched junction nucleotides: 7. The CDR3 protein is CASSRGQGSSYNEQFF. The CDR3 region has the DNA TGTGCCAGCAGTCGTGGACAGGGCAGCTCCTACAATGAGCAGTTCTTC.

The chain uses TRBV30 and TRBJ1-4, with TRBD1 as a possible D gene (5 bases). The germline gives CDR1 GTSNPN, CDR2 SVGIG (reference sequence). Trimming pared 1 base from V and 5 bases from J, leaving 17 bases between. The CDR3 contains 16 residues. The CDR3 sequence is CAWSAIRDWANEKLFF. The CDR3 nucleotides are TGTGCCTGGAGTGCAATTCGGGACTGGGCGAATGAAAAACTGTTTTTT.

The V call is TRBV10-3, the J call TRBJ2-7; 9 bases align to TRBD1. CDR1 is ENHRY and CDR2 is SYGVKD in the germline V gene. This CDR3 has 14 residues. J was trimmed by 2 bases and V by 6 bases; bases with no gene match: 5. Here the CDR3 DNA reads TGTGCCATCAGGGGGGGACAGGGACCCTACGAGCAGTACTTC. Its protein product is CAIRGGQGPYEQYF.

This clonotype occurred many times. The chain combines TRBV7-2 with TRBJ2-7, with D uncertain. Germline assignment: CDR1 SGHTA and CDR2 FQGNSA. Trimming took 7 bases from V and 0 from J, leaving 10 bases between them. The CDR3 loop spans 13 amino acids. As DNA, the CDR3 is TGTGCCAGCAAAAGGACGGGCTCCTACGAGCAGTACTTC. Amino acid sequence: CASKRTGSYEQYF.

This clonotype was detected a few times. The chain links TRBV3-1 to TRBJ2-5; 9 bases align to TRBD2. This CDR3 spans 17 amino acids. Germline V CDR1 and CDR2: LGHDT, YNNKEL (reference sequence). The junction had 10 bases not matched to a gene; V was cut back by 0 bases and J by 5 bases. Here the CDR3 reads CASSQEALAGLGETQYF. The CDR3 DNA sequence: TGTGCCAGCAGCCAAGAAGCTCTAGCGGGGCTCGGCGAGACCCAGTACTTC.